What follows describes a single T cell receptor (beta chain). Ahead of thyroid surgery, no patient had received treatment of any kind. Trimming at V came to 8 bases and at J to 4 bases, leaving 4 bases not matched to a gene. This CDR3 is 12 amino acids long. Looked up from germline, CDR1 is MNHNS and CDR2 is SASEGT. This entry belongs to a study of metastatic and nonmetastatic thyroid tumors. Study at large: Samples came from malignant and benign thyroid patients, and repertoires were compared across blood and tumor or nodule tissue.

TCRdb ran MiXCR on the PCR reads. The sample yields tens of thousands of clones, more than 3.5% seen once. The sample comprised blood. The sequence came from a female donor with papillary thyroid cancer or a benign thyroid nodule (not recorded which). Some clones in this sample may be carry-over from other donors' samples. The chain employs TRBV6-1 and TRBJ1-2; 7 bases are shared with TRBD1. The DNA for the CDR3 is TGTGCCAGCGGGCAGGGGGTCTATGGCTACACCTTC. Residues: CASGQGVYGYTF.